This entry is about one T cell receptor beta chain. The source of the sample is a study of long-term antiretroviral therapy in people with HIV. Trimming removed 0 bases at V and 5 bases at J, with 12 bases between. CDR3 size: 15 residues. CDR1 is MGHRA, CDR2 YSYEKL, per germline. Investigators performed immunoSEQ version v3.0 at survey level. Sequencing used immunoSEQ multiplex PCR; TCRdb keeps in-frame clones, though not all of them. The table shows about 28,000 clones, with 80% to 95% occurring only once. The sample here was unsorted PBMCs, taken 3.1 years after starting antiretroviral therapy. The TCR sequence derives from a man between 18 and 29 years old with HIV. The chain is built from TRBV4-1 and TRBJ2-3; D may match TRBD1 or TRBD2 (5 bases each). The CDR3 spells CASSQDGTRGDTQYF. CDR3 coding DNA: TGCGCCAGCAGCCAAGATGGGACCCGGGGAGATACGCAGTATTTT.